This T cell receptor beta chain derives from a study of cytomegalovirus exposure and HLA in healthy donors. General observations from the study: TCR beta V- and J-gene trimming was later associated with a missense DCLRE1C variant. Immune exposure information comprised only CMV serostatus. Under in vitro conditions, a few CMV-associated chains were confirmed as specific for CMV antigens.

Amplification used 60 Vbeta primers and 13 Jbeta primers. In the original processing: The count from a later analysis was 79 million or so unique TCR beta chains, some 10 million of them shared. Assay: immunoSEQ multiplex PCR; the TCRdb copy retains only in-frame clones and omits some. That table is the source of V, J and clone size, and D and trimming were worked out from the DNA. This sample has 150,000 to 200,000 clones, with about 80% found just once. A word on this clone: Antigen unknown. The germline gene is not matched at one end of the junction; a read error may be the cause.

Germline V lookup: CDR1 MDHEN, CDR2 SYDVKM. The CDR3 contains 16 residues. The receptor was derived from a man between 40 and 49 years old in good health and CMV-seropositive. Source material: PBMCs. This chain links TRBV28 with TRBJ2-1; 13 bases are a match to TRBD2. CDR3 sequence reads: CASSLWGTSGNNEQLF. The CDR3 region has the DNA TGTGCCAGCAGTTTGTGGGGGACTAGCGGGAACAATGAGCAGCTCTTC. Variable domain in full (rest from reference TRBV28 and TRBJ2-1): DVKVTQSSRYLVKRTGEKVFLECVQDMDHENMFWYRQDPGLGLRLIYFSYDVKMKEKGDIPEGYSVSREKKERFSLILESASTNQTSMYLCASSLWGTSGNNEQLFGPGTRLTVL.